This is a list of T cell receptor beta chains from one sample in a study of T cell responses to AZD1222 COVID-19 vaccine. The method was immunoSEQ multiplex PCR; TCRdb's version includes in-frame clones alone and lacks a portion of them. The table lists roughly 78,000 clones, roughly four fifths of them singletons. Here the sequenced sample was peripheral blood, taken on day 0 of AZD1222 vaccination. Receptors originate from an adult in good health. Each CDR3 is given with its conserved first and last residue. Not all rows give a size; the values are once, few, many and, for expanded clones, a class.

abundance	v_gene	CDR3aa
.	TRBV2	CASRAGPRNSGANVLTF
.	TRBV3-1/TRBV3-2	CASSQGWADTEAFF
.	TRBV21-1	CASSKRRRGGNTEAFF
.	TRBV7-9	CASSSGGARYNEQFF
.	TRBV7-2	CASSLASRGPYNEQFF
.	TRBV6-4	CASRGGQNYGYTF
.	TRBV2	CASSEGLRGGRTDTQYF
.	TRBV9	CASSAFGGAHNEQFF
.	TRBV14	CASSQVGYWGSSSGNTIYF
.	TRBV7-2	CASSLNRESGGYTF
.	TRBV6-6	CASRPLGGNGNTIYF
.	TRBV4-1	CASSARRDISTGELFF
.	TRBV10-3	CAISSPGMNTEAFF
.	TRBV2	CASRDRDGGPNEKLFF
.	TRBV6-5	CASTPTAGVNTEAFF
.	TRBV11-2	CASSPDRGWDYGYTF
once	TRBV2	CASSAPGRMNTGELFF
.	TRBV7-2	CASSQGLAGGLIQYF
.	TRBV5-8	CASRVGYRTSGSTDTQYF
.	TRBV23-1	CASSQSLGAIYQPQHF